These 3 T cell receptor beta chains share one sample of origin, sequenced in a study of blood T cells in healthy people across ages. A second PCR of about 6 to 12 cycles used a sample-barcoded 5' primer and a J-beta primer mix. TCRdb fed the 5' RACE reads into MiXCR, producing one record per CDR3 protein. The sample includes approximately 800,000 distinct CDR3 sequences, 46% of them seen just once. Material: blood. The receptor set was obtained from a man at least 80 years old in good health.

This clonotype was recorded many times. V and J are TRBV27 and TRBJ2-1; 15 bases are shared with TRBD2. The germline gives CDR1 MNHEY, CDR2 SMNVEV (reference sequence). The CDR3 covers 17 residues. The ends lost 5 bases at V and 4 bases at J; junction bases unmatched: 6. The CDR3 DNA follows: TGTGCCAGCAGTCCAGGACTAGCGGGAGGGCCTTACAATGAGCAGTTCTTC. Residues: CASSPGLAGGPYNEQFF.

The V call is TRBV20-1, the J call TRBJ1-2, with 7 bases matching TRBD1. The CDR3 is made up of 13 amino acids. Germline V lookup: CDR1 DFQATT, CDR2 SNEGSKA (reference sequence). V gave up 3 bases and J gave up 7 bases; unmatched junction bases: 8. CDR3 in amino acids: CSASPRTGRGYTF. The CDR3 DNA reads TGCAGTGCTAGTCCCCGGACAGGCCGTGGCTACACCTTC.

V usage is TRBV7-8 and J usage is TRBJ2-7; D is undetermined. The ends were cut back, 5 bases at V and 6 bases at J, with 17 bases in the middle. From germline, CDR1 is SGHVS and CDR2 FQNEAQ. This CDR3 region has 14 residues. The DNA of the CDR3 is TGTGCCAGCAGCCCTAGGACCGGTGTGAGCGAGCAGTACTTC. Protein: CASSPRTGVSEQYF.